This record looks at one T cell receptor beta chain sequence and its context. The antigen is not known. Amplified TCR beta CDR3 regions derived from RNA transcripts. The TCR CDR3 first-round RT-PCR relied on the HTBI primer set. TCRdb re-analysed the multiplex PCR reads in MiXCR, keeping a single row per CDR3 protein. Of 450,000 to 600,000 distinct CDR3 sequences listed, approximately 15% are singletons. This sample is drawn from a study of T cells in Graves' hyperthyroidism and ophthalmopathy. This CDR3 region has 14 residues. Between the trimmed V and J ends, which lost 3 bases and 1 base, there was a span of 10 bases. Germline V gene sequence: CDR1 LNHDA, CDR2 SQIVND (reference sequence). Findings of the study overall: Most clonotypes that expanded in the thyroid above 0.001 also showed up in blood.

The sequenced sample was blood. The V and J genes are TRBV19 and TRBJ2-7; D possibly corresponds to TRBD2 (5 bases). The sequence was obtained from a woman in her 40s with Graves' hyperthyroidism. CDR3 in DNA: TGTGCCAGTAGTATCGAGGGCAGATCCTACGAGCAGTACTTC. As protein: CASSIEGRSYEQYF.